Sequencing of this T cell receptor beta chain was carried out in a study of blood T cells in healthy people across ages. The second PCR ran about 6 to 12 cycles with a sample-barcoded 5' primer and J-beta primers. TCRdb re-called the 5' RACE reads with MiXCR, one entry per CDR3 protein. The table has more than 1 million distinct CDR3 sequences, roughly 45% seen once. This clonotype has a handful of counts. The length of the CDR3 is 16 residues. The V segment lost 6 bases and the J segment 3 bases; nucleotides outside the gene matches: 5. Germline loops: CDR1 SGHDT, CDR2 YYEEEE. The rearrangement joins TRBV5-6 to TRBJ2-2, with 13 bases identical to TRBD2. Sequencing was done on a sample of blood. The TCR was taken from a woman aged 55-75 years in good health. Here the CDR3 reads CASKFGLAGDTGELFF. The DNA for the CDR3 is TGTGCCAGCAAATTCGGACTAGCGGGAGACACCGGGGAGCTGTTTTTT.